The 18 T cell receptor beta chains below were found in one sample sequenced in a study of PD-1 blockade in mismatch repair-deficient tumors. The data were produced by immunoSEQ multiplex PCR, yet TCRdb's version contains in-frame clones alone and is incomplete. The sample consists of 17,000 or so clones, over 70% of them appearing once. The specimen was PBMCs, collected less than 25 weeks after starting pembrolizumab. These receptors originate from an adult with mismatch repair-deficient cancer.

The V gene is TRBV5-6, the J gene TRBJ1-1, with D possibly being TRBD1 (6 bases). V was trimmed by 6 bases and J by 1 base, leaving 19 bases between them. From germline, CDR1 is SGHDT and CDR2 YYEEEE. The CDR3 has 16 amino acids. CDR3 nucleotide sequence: TGTGCCAGCAACACTGTGGGGGCAGGGCCGAACACTGAAGCTTTCTTT. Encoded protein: CASNTVGAGPNTEAFF.

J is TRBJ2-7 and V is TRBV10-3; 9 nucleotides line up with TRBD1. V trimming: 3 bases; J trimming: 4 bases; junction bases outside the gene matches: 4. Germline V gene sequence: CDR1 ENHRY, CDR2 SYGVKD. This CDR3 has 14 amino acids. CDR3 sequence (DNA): TGTGCCATCAGTGATTCCGGGACAGGGTACGAGCAGTACTTC. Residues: CAISDSGTGYEQYF.

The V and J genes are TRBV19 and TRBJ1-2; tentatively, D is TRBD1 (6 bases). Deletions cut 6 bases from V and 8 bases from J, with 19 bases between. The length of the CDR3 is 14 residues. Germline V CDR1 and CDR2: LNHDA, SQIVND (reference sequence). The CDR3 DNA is TGTGCCAGTAGCCCCGACAGGACCCTCGGGGGCTACACCTTC. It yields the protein CASSPDRTLGGYTF.

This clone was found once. The CDR3 DNA is TGTGCCAGCAGTTTGAGCAGGGTAGTAGAGACCCAGTACTTC. Its protein is CASSLSRVVETQYF. This chain links TRBV27 with TRBJ2-5; TRBD1 is a possible D gene (5 bases). Per the germline V gene, CDR1 is MNHEY and CDR2 is SMNVEV (reference sequence). CDR3 size: 14 residues. V lost 3 bases, J lost 4 bases, and 12 bases lay in between.

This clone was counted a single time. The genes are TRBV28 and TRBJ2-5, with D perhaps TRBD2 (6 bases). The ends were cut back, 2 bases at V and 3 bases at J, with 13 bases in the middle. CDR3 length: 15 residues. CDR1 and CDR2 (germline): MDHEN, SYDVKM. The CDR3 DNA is TGTGCCAGCAGTTTACCCCTGACTAGTAAAGAGACCCAGTACTTC. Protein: CASSLPLTSKETQYF.

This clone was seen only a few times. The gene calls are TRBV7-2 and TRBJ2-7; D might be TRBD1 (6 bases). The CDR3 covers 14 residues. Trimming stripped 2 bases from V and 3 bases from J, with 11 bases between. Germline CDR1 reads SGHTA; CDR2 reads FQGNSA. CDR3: CASSLSQGFYEQYF. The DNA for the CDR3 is TGTGCCAGCAGCTTAAGTCAGGGGTTCTACGAGCAGTACTTC.

The CDR3 nucleotides read TGTGCCAGCAGTTTGGTATCTAGGGGCGATGAAAAACTGTTTTTT. This sequence encodes CASSLVSRGDEKLFF. The chain uses TRBV28 and TRBJ1-4; perhaps TRBD1 as D (5 bases). The germline V and J ends were trimmed by 3 bases and 6 bases, with 14 bases remaining between them. Germline CDR1 reads MDHEN; CDR2 reads SYDVKM. The CDR3 covers 15 residues.

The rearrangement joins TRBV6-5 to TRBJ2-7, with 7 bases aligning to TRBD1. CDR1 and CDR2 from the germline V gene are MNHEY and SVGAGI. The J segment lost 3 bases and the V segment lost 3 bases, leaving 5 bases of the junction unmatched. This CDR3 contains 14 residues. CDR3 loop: CASSYLAGGYEQYF. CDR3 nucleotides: TGTGCCAGCAGTTATCTTGCAGGGGGCTACGAGCAGTACTTC.

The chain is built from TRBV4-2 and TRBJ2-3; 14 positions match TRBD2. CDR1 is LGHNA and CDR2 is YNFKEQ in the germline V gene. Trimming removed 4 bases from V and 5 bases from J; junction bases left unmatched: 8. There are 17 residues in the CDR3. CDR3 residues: CASSLGTSGSGGDTQYF. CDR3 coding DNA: TGTGCCAGCAGCCTTGGGACTAGCGGGAGTGGGGGAGATACGCAGTATTTT.

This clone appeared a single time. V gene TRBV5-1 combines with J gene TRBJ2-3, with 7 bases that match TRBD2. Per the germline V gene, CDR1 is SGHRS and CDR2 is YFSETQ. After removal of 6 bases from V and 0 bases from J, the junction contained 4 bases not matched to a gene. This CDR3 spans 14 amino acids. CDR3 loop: CASNPSGSTDTQYF. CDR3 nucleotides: TGCGCCAGCAATCCTAGCGGTAGCACAGATACGCAGTATTTT.

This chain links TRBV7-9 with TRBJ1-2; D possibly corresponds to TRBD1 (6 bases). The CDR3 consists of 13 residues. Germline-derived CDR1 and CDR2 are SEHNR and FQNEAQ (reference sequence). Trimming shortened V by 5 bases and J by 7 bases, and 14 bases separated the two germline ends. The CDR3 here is CASSRPGALGYTF. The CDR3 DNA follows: TGTGCCAGCAGCCGTCCAGGGGCGCTTGGCTACACCTTC. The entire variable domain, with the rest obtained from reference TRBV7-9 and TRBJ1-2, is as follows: DTGVSQNPRHKITKRGQNVTFRCDPISEHNRLYWYRQTLGQGPEFLTYFQNEAQLEKSRLLSDRFSAERPKGSFSTLEIQRTEQGDSAMYLCASSRPGALGYTFGSGTRLTVV.

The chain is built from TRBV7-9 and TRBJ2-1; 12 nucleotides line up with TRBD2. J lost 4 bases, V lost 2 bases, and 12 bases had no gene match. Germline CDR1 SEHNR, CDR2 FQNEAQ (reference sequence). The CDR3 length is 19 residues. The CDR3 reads CASSLSEFTSGRPYNEQFF. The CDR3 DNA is TGTGCCAGCAGCTTAAGTGAGTTCACTAGCGGGAGGCCATACAATGAGCAGTTCTTC. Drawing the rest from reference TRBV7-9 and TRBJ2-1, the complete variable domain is DTGVSQNPRHKITKRGQNVTFRCDPISEHNRLYWYRQTLGQGPEFLTYFQNEAQLEKSRLLSDRFSAERPKGSFSTLEIQRTEQGDSAMYLCASSLSEFTSGRPYNEQFFGPGTRLTVL.

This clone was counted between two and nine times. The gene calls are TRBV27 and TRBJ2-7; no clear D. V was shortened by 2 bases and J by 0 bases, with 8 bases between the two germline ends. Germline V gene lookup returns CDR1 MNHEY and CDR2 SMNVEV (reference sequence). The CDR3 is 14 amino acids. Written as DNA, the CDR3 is TGTGCCAGCAGTTTAGGGTGGAGCTCCTACGAGCAGTACTTC. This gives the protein CASSLGWSSYEQYF.

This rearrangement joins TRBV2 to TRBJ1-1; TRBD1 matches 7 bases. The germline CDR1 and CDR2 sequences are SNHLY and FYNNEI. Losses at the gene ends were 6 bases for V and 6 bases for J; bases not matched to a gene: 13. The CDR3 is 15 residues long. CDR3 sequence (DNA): TGTGCCAGCAGGGGTAACCCAGGGGGAACGGCTGAAGCTTTCTTT. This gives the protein CASRGNPGGTAEAFF.

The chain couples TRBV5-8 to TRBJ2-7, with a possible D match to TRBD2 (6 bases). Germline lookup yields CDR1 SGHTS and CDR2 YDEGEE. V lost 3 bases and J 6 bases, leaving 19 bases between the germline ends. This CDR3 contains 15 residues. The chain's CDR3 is CASSSVGGVGSEQYF. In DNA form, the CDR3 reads TGTGCCAGCAGCTCCGTGGGGGGAGTCGGAAGCGAGCAGTACTTC.

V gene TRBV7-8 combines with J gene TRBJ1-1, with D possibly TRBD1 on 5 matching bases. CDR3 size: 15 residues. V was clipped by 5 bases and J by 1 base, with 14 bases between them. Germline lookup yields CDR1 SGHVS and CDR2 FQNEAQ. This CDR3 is CASSARQSANTEAFF. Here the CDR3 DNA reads TGTGCCAGCAGCGCAAGACAGAGCGCGAACACTGAAGCTTTCTTT. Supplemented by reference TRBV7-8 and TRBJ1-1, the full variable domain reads GAGVSQSPRYKVAKRGQDVALRCDPISGHVSLFWYQQALGQGPEFLTYFQNEAQLDKSGLPSDRFFAERPEGSVSTLKIQRTQQEDSAVYLCASSARQSANTEAFFGQGTRLTVV.

CDR3 residues: CASSGTAQETQYF. The CDR3 nucleotides read TGTGCCAGCTCAGGGACAGCTCAAGAGACCCAGTACTTC. The gene calls are TRBV18 and TRBJ2-5; 7 bases are a match to TRBD1. The CDR3 totals 13 residues. Germline CDR1 KGHSH, CDR2 LQKENI. The V segment lost 5 bases and the J segment 2 bases; nucleotides outside the gene matches: 2.

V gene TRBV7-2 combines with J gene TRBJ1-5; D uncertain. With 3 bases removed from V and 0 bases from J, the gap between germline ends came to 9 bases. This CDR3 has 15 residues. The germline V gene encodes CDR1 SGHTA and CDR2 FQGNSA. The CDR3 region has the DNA TGTGCCAGCAGCTTCTTCGGAGATAGCAATCAGCCCCAGCATTTT. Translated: CASSFFGDSNQPQHF.